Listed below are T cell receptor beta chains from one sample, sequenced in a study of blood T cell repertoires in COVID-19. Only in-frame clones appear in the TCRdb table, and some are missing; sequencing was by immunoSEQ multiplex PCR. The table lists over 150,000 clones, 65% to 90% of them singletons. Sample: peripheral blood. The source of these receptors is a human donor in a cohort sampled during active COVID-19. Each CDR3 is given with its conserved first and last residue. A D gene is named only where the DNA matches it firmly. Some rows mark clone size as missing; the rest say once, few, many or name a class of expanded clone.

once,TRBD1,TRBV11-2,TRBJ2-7,CASSPPDRGYYEQYF,TGTGCCAGCAGCCCCCCTGACAGGGGCTACTACGAGCAGTACTTC
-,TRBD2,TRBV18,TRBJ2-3,CASSPTRGLAGSTDTQYF,TGTGCCAGCTCACCAACGAGGGGACTAGCGGGATCCACAGATACGCAGTATTTT
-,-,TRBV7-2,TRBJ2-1,CASSLAAPPLSYNEQFF,TGTGCCAGCAGCTTAGCGGCACCCCCGTTGTCCTACAATGAGCAGTTCTTC
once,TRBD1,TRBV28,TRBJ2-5,CASSPTGEETQYF,TGTGCCAGCAGTCCGACAGGGGAAGAGACCCAGTACTTC
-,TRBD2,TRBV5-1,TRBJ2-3,CASSLAGGKDTQYF,TGCGCCAGCAGCCTCGCCGGGGGGAAGGATACGCAGTATTTT
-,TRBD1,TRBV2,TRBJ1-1,CATTGWDRWNTEAFF,TGTGCCACCACGGGGTGGGACAGGTGGAACACTGAAGCTTTCTTT
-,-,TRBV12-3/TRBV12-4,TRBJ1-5,CASSSEEDQPQHF,TGTGCCAGCAGTTCCGAGGAGGATCAGCCCCAGCATTTT
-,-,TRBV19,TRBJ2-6,CASSWVRANSGANVLTF,TGTGCCAGTAGTTGGGTCAGGGCCAACTCTGGGGCCAACGTCCTGACTTTC
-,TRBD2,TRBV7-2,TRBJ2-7,CASSLNSLAGTYEQYF,TGTGCCAGCAGCCTAAATTCGTTAGCGGGAACCTACGAGCAGTACTTC
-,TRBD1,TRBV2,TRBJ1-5,CASSEIGQGVYQPQHF,TGTGCCAGCAGTGAGATAGGGCAGGGGGTTTATCAGCCCCAGCATTTT
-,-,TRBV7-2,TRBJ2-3,CASSPPRVFNTQYF,TGTGCCAGCAGCCCCCCCCGTGTCTTTAATACGCAGTATTTT
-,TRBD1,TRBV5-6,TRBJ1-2,CASSRRTGQSNYGYTF,TGTGCCAGCAGCCGCCGGACAGGGCAGTCTAACTATGGCTACACCTTC
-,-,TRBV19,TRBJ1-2,CASREGRYSYGYTF,TGTGCCAGTAGGGAGGGCAGATATTCCTATGGCTACACCTTC
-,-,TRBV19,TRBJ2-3,CASSSSGDTQYF,TGTGCCAGTAGCTCGTCAGGGGATACGCAGTATTTT
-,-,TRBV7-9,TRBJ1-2,CASDYYYGYTF,TGTGCCAGCGACTACTACTATGGCTACACCTTC
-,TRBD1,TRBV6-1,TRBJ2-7,CASSVLLGQGRNEQYF,TGTGCCAGCAGTGTCCTCCTAGGACAGGGTAGAAACGAGCAGTACTTC
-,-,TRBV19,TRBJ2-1,CASSISRGTYNEQFF,TGTGCCAGTAGTATATCTCGCGGGACGTACAATGAGCAGTTCTTC
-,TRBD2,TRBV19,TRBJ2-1,CASSKLAGVNGEQFF,TGTGCCAGTAGTAAGCTAGCGGGAGTGAACGGGGAGCAGTTCTTC
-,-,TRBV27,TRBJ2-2,CASSLQFGELFF,TGTGCCAGCAGCCTACAGTTCGGGGAGCTGTTTTTT
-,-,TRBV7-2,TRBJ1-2,CASSLAFGSSYTF,TGTGCCAGCAGCCTGGCCTTCGGGTCTAGCTACACCTTC
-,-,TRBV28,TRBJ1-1,CATNTGPSNTEAFF,TGTGCCACCAATACAGGTCCCTCGAACACTGAAGCTTTCTTT
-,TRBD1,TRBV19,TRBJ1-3,CASSITGASGNTIYF,TGTGCCAGTAGTATAACAGGGGCGAGTGGAAACACCATATATTTT
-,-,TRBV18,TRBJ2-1,CASSPPSSYNEQFF,TGTGCCAGCTCACCACCCAGCTCCTACAATGAGCAGTTCTTC
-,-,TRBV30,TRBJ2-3,CAWSVFRVSTDTQYF,TGTGCCTGGAGTGTCTTCAGGGTTAGCACAGATACGCAGTATTTT
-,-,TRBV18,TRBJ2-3,CASFRTVSSTDTQYF,TGTGCCAGCTTCCGGACAGTTTCTAGCACAGATACGCAGTATTTT
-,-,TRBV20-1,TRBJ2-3,CSAGERNLQYF,TGCAGTGCTGGGGAGAGGAATTTGCAGTATTTT
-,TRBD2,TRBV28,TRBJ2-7,CASSLRGGGSYEQYF,TGTGCCAGCAGTTTACGTGGGGGGGGTTCCTACGAGCAGTACTTC
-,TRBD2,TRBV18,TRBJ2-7,CASSPGTSRVEQYF,TGTGCCAGCTCACCGGGGACTAGCCGGGTCGAGCAGTACTTC
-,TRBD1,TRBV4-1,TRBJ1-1,CASSQPDRGKKNTEAFF,TGCGCCAGCAGCCAACCCGACAGGGGCAAAAAGAACACTGAAGCTTTCTTT
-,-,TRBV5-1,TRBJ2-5,CASSDTVKETQYF,TGCGCCAGCAGCGACACAGTGAAAGAGACCCAGTACTTC
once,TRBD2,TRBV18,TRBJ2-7,CASSPKTSGSRRQYF,TGTGCCAGCTCACCGAAGACTAGCGGGAGCAGACGGCAGTACTTC
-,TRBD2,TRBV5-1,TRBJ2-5,CASSLAGSGNRETQYF,TGCGCCAGCAGCCTGGCGGGTAGCGGGAATCGAGAGACCCAGTACTTC
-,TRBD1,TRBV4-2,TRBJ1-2,CASSGQGIYGYTF,TGTGCCAGCAGCGGACAGGGGATCTATGGCTACACCTTC
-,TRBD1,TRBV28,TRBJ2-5,CASSFGGQGYVVETQYF,TGTGCCAGCAGTTTTGGTGGACAGGGCTATGTGGTGGAGACCCAGTACTTC
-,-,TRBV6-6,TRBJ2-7,CASSSPRPSGWEQYF,TGTGCCAGCAGTAGCCCCCGACCATCAGGTTGGGAGCAGTACTTC
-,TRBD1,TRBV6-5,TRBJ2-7,CASSRGGTGDYEQYF,TGTGCCAGCAGTCGGGGAGGGACAGGGGACTACGAGCAGTACTTC
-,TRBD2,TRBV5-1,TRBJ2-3,CASSNLAGGHTDTQYF,TGCGCCAGCAGCAACCTAGCGGGAGGCCACACAGATACGCAGTATTTT
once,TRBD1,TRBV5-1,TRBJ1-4,CASSPGTALNEKLFF,TGCGCCAGCAGCCCAGGGACAGCCCTTAATGAAAAACTGTTTTTT
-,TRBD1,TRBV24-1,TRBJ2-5,CATSDPRGRLETQYF,TGTGCCACCAGTGATCCCAGGGGGCGTTTGGAGACCCAGTACTTC
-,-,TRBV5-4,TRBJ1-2,CASSFGGVGYTF,TGTGCCAGCAGCTTTGGAGGGGTTGGCTACACCTTC
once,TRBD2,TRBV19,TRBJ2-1,CASSARLAGGPHRRYNEQFF,TGTGCCAGTAGTGCCCGACTAGCGGGAGGGCCGCATAGAAGATACAATGAGCAGTTCTTC
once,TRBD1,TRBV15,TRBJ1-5,CATSTGTGSNQPQHF,TGTGCCACCAGCACCGGGACAGGGAGCAATCAGCCCCAGCATTTT
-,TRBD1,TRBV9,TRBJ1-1,CASSDGQGGTEAFF,TGTGCCAGCAGCGACGGACAGGGGGGGACTGAAGCTTTCTTT
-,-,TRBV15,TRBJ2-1,CATSIGQYNEQFF,TGTGCCACCAGCATCGGACAGTACAATGAGCAGTTCTTC
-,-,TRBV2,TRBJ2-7,CASTDPIRTLPTGEQYF,TGTGCCAGCACCGACCCAATAAGGACACTCCCTACGGGCGAGCAGTACTTC
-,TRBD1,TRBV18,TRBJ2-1,CASSPGQGANEQFF,TGTGCCAGCTCACCGGGACAGGGGGCGAATGAGCAGTTCTTC
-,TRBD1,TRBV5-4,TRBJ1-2,CASSRMDRGLGYTF,TGTGCCAGCAGCCGAATGGACAGGGGGCTTGGCTACACCTTC
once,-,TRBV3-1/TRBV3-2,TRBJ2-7,CASSPSGRPYEQYF,TGTGCCAGCAGCCCTTCCGGGAGACCCTACGAGCAGTACTTC
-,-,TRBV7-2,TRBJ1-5,CASSADQASNQPQHF,TGTGCCAGCAGCGCTGACCAGGCCAGCAATCAGCCCCAGCATTTT
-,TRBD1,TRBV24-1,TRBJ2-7,CATTPRGQGPSYSYEQYF,TGTGCCACCACCCCTAGGGGACAGGGTCCCAGTTACTCCTACGAGCAGTACTTC
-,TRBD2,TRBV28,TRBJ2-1,CASMPLAGVRDNEQFF,TGTGCCAGCATGCCACTAGCGGGAGTTCGGGACAATGAGCAGTTCTTC
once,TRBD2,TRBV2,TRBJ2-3,CASSVRAGGSYDTQYF,TGTGCCAGCAGTGTAAGGGCGGGAGGGTCATACGATACGCAGTATTTT
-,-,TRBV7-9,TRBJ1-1,CARSLGHMNTEAFF,TGTGCCAGGTCACTGGGACATATGAACACTGAAGCTTTCTTT
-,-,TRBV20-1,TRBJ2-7,CSAENGYEQYF,TGCAGCGCCGAGAATGGCTACGAGCAGTACTTC
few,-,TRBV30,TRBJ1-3,CAWSVGSGNTIYF,TGTGCCTGGAGCGTCGGGTCGGGAAACACCATATATTTT